This paragraph reports one T cell receptor beta chain. The data belong to a study of blood T cells in healthy people across ages. In each sample, at least 6.5 million PBMCs were isolated. Germline values: CDR1 SEHNR, CDR2 FQNEAQ (reference sequence). Trimming shortened V by 3 bases and J by 0 bases, and 5 bases separated the two germline ends. The CDR3 runs to 13 residues. Alongside a J-beta primer mix, a sample-barcoded 5' primer served in a second PCR lasting roughly 6 to 11 cycles. Each single sample gave us at least 3 million CDR3-containing paired-end reads. TCRdb processed the 5' RACE reads anew with MiXCR; each CDR3 protein has one entry. The repertoire holds some 780,000 distinct CDR3 sequences, with about 56% as singletons.

The origin of this receptor is a man in his forties or fifties in good health. This chain joins TRBV7-9 and TRBJ1-2, with D hard to call. Sample: blood. The CDR3 is CASSFNTNYGYTF. In DNA form, the CDR3 reads TGTGCCAGCAGCTTTAACACTAACTATGGCTACACCTTC.